These T cell receptor beta chains were read from a single sample in a study of blood T cells in healthy people across ages. Each CDR3 protein gets one entry after TCRdb re-called the 5' RACE reads with MiXCR. The table lists over 500,000 distinct CDR3 sequences, roughly a quarter of them singletons. These records were also assigned to another study, of T cells of mothers and their children.

What was sequenced was blood. Receptors were obtained from a boy aged 2 to 9 in good health. CDR3s include the opening cysteine and the closing phenylalanine or tryptophan. D genes are given only for firm matches. Part of the rows lack a size; the others show once, few, many or a class for expanded clones.

d_call	clone_size	v_call	j_call	cdr3_aa
TRBD1	-	TRBV11-2	TRBJ2-7	CASDPGQGSISVYEQYF
TRBD1	few	TRBV29-1	TRBJ1-2	CSVEDEWGRGHGYTF
-	-	TRBV29-1	TRBJ1-5	CSVGGNGGDQPQHF
TRBD1	few	TRBV2	TRBJ2-7	CASSQTGGDEQYF
-	-	TRBV19	TRBJ2-1	CASGPPGWNEQFF
-	-	TRBV11-1	-	CASSYVDSNEQFF
TRBD1	-	TRBV19	TRBJ1-5	CASSVAPRQGGPSNQPQHF
TRBD2	many	TRBV20-1	TRBJ2-5	CSARSGGGQETQYF
-	few	TRBV12-3/TRBV12-4	-	CASSQYARETQYF
-	-	TRBV28	TRBJ2-5	CARAGVQETQYF
-	-	TRBV4-2	TRBJ2-1	CASSQDRSSTYNEQFF
TRBD1	-	TRBV7-6	TRBJ1-2	CASSLASPGQGAIYGYTF
-	-	TRBV25-1	TRBJ2-7	CASSESRTGDYEQYF
TRBD2	-	TRBV20-1	TRBJ2-5	CSVSIRAGLQETQYF
-	few	TRBV12-3/TRBV12-4	TRBJ1-2	CASSLVPGTDGYTF